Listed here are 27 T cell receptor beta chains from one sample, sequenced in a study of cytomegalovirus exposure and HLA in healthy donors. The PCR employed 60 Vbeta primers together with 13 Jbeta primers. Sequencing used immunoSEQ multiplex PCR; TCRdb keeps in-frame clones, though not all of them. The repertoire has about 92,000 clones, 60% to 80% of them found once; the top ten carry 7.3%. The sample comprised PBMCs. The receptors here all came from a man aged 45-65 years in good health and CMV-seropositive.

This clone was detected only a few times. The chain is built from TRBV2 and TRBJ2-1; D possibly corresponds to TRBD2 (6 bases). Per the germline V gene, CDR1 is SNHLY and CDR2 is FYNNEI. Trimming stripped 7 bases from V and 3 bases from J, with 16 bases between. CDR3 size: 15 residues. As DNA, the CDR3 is TGTGCCAGCACCTCCGGGACTCACTACTACAATGAGCAGTTCTTC. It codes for CASTSGTHYYNEQFF.

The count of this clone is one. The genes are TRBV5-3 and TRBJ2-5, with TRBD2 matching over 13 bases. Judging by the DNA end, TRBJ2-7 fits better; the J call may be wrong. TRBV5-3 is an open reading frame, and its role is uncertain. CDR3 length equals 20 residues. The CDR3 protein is CARSITRTSGGPGLRYEQYF. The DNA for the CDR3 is TGTGCCAGAAGCATTACCCGGACTAGCGGGGGACCCGGGTTGAGGTACGAGCAGTACTTC.

The CDR3 here is CASGTAKGNTEAFF. The DNA of the CDR3 is TGTGCCAGCGGGACTGCTAAAGGGAACACTGAAGCTTTCTTT. The chain uses TRBV6-1 and TRBJ1-1; TRBD1 is a possible D gene (5 bases). Per the germline V gene, CDR1 is MNHNS and CDR2 is SASEGT. This CDR3 contains 14 residues. The V gene lost 8 bases and the J gene lost 1 base, with 14 bases spanning the gap.

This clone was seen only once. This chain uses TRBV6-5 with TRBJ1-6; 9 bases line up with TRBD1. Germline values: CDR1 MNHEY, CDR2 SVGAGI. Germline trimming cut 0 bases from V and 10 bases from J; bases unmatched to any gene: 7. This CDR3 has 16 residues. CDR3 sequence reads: CASSYSRGQGSSPLHF. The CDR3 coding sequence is TGTGCCAGCAGTTACTCGCGAGGACAGGGGAGCTCACCCCTCCACTTT.

CDR3 sequence reads: CASSNSHSGANVLTF. The CDR3 bases are TGTGCCAGTAGTAACAGTCACTCTGGGGCCAACGTCCTGACTTTC. The V call is TRBV19, the J call TRBJ2-6; unclear D gene. The V end lost 4 bases, the J end lost 0 bases, and 7 bases lay between the germline ends. CDR1 and CDR2 from the germline V gene are LNHDA and SQIVND (reference sequence). The CDR3 extends over 15 amino acids.

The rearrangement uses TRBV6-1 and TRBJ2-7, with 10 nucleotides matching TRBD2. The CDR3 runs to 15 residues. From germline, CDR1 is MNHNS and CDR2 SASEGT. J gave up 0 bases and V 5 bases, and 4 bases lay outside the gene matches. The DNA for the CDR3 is TGTGCCAGCAGTTTAGCGGGGGGAATCTCCTACGAGCAGTACTTC. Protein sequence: CASSLAGGISYEQYF.

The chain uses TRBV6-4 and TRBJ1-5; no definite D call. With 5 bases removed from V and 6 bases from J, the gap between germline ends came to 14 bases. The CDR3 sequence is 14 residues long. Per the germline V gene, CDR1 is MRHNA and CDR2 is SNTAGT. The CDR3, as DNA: TGTGCCAGCAGTTCTGAACCGGGAGCTCAGCCCCAGCATTTT. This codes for CASSSEPGAQPQHF.

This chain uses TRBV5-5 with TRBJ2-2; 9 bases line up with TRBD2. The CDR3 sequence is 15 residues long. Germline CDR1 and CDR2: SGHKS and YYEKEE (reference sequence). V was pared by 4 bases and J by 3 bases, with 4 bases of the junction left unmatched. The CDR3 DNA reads TGTGCCAGCAGCCCCCGGACTAGCGACACCGGGGAGCTGTTTTTT. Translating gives CASSPRTSDTGELFF.

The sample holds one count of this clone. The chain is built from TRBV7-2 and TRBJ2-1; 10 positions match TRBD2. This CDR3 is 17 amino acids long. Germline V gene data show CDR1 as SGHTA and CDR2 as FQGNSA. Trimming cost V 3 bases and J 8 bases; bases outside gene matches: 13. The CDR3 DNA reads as TGTGCCAGCAGCTTGAGGATGGTAGCGGGGGGAACCCATGAGCAGTTCTTC. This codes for CASSLRMVAGGTHEQFF.

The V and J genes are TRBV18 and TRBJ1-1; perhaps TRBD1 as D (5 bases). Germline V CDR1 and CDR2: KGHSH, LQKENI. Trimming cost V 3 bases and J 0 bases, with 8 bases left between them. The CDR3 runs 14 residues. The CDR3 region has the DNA TGTGCCAGCTCACCTATCAGGGTGAACACTGAAGCTTTCTTT. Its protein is CASSPIRVNTEAFF.

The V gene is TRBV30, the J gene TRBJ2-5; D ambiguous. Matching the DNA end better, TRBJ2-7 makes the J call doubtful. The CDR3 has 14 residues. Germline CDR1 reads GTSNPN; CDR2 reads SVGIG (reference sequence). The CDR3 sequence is CAWSPPGAGAEQYF. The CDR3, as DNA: TGTGCCTGGAGTCCCCCCGGCGCCGGAGCCGAGCAGTACTTC.

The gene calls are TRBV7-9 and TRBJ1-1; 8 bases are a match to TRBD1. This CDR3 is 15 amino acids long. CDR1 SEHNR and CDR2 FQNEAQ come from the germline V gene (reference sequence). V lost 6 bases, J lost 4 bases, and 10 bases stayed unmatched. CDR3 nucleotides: TGTGCCAGCAGTCAAAGCGGACAGGGCGCCACTGAAGCTTTCTTT. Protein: CASSQSGQGATEAFF.

The CDR3 loop is CASSMGQGVGTQYF. CDR3 DNA: TGTGCCAGTAGTATGGGACAGGGGGTCGGTACGCAGTATTTT. V is TRBV19 and J is TRBJ2-3; TRBD1 agrees at 11 bases. This CDR3 has 14 amino acids. V shed 3 bases, J shed 8 bases, and the junction held 4 bases outside the gene matches. Germline CDR1 LNHDA, CDR2 SQIVND (reference sequence).

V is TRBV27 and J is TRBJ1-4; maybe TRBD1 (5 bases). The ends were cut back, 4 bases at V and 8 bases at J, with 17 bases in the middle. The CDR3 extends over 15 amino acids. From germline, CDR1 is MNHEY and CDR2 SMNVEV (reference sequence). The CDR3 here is CASSSVGGGEEKLFF. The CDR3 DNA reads TGTGCCAGCAGTTCAGTAGGCGGGGGGGAGGAAAAACTGTTTTTT.

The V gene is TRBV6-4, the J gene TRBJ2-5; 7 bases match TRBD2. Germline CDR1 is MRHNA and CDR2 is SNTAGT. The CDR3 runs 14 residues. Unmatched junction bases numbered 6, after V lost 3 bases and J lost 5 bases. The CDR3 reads CASSEMSGAETQYF. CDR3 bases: TGTGCCAGCAGTGAAATGAGCGGGGCCGAGACCCAGTACTTC.

DNA of the CDR3: TGTGCCAGCAGCTTCCCGGGACAGGGGACAAGGAGCTCCTACGAGCAGTACTTC. This gives the protein CASSFPGQGTRSSYEQYF. The chain combines TRBV2 with TRBJ2-5; the match to TRBD1 covers 10 bases. The J call is doubtful: the DNA matches TRBJ2-7 better. The germline V gene encodes CDR1 SNHLY and CDR2 FYNNEI. CDR3 length equals 18 residues.

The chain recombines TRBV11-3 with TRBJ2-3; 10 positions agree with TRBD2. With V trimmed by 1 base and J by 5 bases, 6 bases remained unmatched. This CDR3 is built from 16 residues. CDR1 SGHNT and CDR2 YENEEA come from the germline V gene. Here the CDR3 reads CASSLGTSGVVDTQYF. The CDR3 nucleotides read TGTGCCAGCAGCTTAGGAACTAGCGGGGTGGTAGATACGCAGTATTTT.

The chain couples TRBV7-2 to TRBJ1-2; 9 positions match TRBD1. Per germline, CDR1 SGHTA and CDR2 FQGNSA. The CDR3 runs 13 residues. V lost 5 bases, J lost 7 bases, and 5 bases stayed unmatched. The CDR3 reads CASSQGQGGGYTF. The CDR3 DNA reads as TGTGCCAGCAGCCAGGGACAGGGTGGTGGCTACACCTTC.

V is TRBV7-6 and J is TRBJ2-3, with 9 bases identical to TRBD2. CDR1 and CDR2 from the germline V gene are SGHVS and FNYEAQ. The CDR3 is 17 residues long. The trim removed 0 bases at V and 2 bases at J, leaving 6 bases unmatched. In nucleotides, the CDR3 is TGTGCCAGCAGCTTAGCGGCAGCGGGGGGCTTCACAGATACGCAGTATTTT. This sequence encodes CASSLAAAGGFTDTQYF.

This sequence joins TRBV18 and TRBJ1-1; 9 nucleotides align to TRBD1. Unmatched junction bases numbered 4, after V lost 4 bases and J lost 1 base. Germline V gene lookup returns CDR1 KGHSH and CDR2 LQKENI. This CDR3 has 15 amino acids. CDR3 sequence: CASSRRQGENTEAFF. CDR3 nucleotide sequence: TGTGCCAGCTCACGGCGACAGGGGGAGAACACTGAAGCTTTCTTT.

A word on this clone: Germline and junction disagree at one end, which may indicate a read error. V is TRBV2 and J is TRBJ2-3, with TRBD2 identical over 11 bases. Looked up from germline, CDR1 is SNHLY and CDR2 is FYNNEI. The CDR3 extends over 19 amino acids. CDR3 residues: CASSEFGLAGGQSTGTQYF. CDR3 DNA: TGTGCCAGCAGTGAATTTGGTCTAGCGGGGGGCCAAAGCACAGGTACGCAGTATTTT.

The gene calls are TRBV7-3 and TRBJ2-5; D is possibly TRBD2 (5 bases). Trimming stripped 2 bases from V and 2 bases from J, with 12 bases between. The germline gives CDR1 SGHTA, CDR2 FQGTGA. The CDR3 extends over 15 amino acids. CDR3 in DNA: TGTGCCAGCAGCTTACCCCTCGGCGGGCAAGAGACCCAGTACTTC. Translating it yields CASSLPLGGQETQYF.

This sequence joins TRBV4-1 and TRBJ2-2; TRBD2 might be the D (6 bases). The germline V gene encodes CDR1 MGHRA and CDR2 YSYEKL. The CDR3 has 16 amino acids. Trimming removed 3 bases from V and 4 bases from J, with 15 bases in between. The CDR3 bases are TGCGCCAGCAGCCATTCCGGCGGGGCGGGCACCGGGGAGCTGTTTTTT. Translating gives CASSHSGGAGTGELFF.

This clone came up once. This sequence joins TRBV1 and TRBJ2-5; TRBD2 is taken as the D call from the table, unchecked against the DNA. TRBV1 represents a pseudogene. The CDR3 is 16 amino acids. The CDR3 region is CTSSHGYTLHQETQYF. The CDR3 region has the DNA TGCACCAGCAGCCACGGGTATACACTCCACCAAGAGACCCAGTACTTC.

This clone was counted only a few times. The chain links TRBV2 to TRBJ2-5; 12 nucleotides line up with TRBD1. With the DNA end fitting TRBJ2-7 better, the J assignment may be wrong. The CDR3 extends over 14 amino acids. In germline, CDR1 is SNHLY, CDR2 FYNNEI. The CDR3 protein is CASKRDRGPGEQYF. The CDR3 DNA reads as TGTGCCAGTAAACGGGACAGGGGGCCGGGCGAGCAGTACTTC.

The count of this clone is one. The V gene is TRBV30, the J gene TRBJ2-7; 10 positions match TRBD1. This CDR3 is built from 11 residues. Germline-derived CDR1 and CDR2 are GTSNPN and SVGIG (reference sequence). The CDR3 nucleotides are TGTGCAGGGGGACAGGGGAGTGAGCAGTACTTC. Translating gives CAGGQGSEQYF.

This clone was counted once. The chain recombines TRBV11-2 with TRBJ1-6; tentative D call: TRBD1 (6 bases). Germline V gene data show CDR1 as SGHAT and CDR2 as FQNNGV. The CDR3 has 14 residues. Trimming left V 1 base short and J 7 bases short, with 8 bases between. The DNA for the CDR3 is TGTGCCAGCAGCTTAGTAGGGGGAAATTCACCCCTCCACTTT. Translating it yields CASSLVGGNSPLHF. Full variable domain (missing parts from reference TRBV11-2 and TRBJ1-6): EAGVAQSPRYKIIEKRQSVAFWCNPISGHATLYWYQQILGQGPKLLIQFQNNGVVDDSQLPKDRFSAERLKGVDSTLKIQPAKLEDSAVYLCASSLVGGNSPLHFGNGTRLTVT.